At least ten counts were recorded for the clone carrying this T cell receptor (beta chain). Its target is not known. This entry belongs to a study of T-cell reconstitution after alpha-beta-depleted transplantation in children. General study findings and limits: At one year after transplant, newly produced T cells mostly accounted for T-cell counts and diversity.

Trimming pared 6 bases from V and 2 bases from J, leaving 7 bases between. This CDR3 contains 11 residues. Germline CDR1 DFQATT, CDR2 SNEGSKA (reference sequence). TCRbeta library preparation incorporated unique molecular identifiers. Each CDR3 protein gets one entry after TCRdb re-called the PCR reads with MiXCR. The table lists 200,000 to 250,000 distinct CDR3 sequences, 6.5% to 10% of them singletons. The chain links TRBV20-1 to TRBJ2-5; no definite D call. The receptor comes from a male patient aged 5 to 17 who had a stem cell transplant for acute lymphoblastic leukemia, so the T cells may come from the graft donor. The sample here was PBMCs, mostly from graft donor cells, taken 180 days after TCRalphabeta/CD19-depleted stem cell transplant. CDR3 protein: CSANHQETQYF. As DNA, the CDR3 is TGCAGTGCGAACCATCAAGAGACCCAGTACTTC.